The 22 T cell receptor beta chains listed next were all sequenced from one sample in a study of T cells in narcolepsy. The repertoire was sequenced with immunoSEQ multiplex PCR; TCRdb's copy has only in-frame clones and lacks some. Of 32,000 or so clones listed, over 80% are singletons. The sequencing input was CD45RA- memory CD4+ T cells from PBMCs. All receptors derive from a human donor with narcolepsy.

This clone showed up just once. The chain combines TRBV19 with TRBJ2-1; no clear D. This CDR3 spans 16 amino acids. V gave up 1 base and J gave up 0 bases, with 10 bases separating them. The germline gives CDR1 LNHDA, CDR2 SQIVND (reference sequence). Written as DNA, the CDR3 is TGTGCCAGTAGTATAGCACCTCGGAGCTCCTACAATGAGCAGTTCTTC. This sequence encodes CASSIAPRSSYNEQFF.

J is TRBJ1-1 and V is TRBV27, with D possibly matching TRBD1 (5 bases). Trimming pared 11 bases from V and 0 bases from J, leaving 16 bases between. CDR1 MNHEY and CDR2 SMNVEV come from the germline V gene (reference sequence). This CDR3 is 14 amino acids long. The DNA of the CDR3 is TGTGCCGCGGCTCGGGGGAGGCTGAACACTGAAGCTTTCTTT. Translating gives CAAARGRLNTEAFF.

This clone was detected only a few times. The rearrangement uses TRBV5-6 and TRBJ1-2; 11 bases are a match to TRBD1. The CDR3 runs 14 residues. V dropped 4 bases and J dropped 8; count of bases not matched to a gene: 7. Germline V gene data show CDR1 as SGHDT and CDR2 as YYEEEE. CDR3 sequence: CASSHGQGARGYTF. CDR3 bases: TGTGCCAGCAGCCACGGACAGGGGGCGCGGGGCTACACCTTC.

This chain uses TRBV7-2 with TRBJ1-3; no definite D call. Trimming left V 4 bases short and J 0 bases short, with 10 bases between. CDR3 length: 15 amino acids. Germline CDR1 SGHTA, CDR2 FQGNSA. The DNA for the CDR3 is TGTGCCAGCAGCTCCCTGGGGTTCTCTGGAAACACCATATATTTT. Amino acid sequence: CASSSLGFSGNTIYF.

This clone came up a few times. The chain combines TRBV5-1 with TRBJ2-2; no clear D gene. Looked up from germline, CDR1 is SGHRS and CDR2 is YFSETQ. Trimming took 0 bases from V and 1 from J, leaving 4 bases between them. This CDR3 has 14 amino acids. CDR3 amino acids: CASSLEWNTGELFF. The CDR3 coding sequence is TGCGCCAGCAGCTTGGAGTGGAACACCGGGGAGCTGTTTTTT. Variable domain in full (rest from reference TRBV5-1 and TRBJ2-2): KAGVTQTPRYLIKTRGQQVTLSCSPISGHRSVSWYQQTPGQGLQFLFEYFSETQRNKGNFPGRFSGRQFSNSRSEMNVSTLELGDSALYLCASSLEWNTGELFFGEGSRLTVL.

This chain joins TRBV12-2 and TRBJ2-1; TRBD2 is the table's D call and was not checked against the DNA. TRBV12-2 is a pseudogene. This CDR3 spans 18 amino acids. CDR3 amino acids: CASRSGLAGWGSYNEQFF. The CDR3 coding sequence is TGTGCAAGTCGCTCAGGACTAGCGGGGTGGGGCTCCTACAATGAGCAGTTCTTC.

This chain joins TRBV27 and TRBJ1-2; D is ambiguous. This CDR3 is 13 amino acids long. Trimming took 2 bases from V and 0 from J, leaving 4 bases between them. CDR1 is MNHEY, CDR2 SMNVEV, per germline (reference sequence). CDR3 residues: CASSLGPNYGYTF. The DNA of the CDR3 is TGTGCCAGCAGTTTAGGACCTAACTATGGCTACACCTTC.

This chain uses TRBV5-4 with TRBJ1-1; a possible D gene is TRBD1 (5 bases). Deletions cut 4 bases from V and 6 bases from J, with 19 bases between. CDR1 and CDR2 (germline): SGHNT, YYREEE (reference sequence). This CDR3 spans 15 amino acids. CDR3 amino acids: CASSTPGRGVPEAFF. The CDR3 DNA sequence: TGTGCCAGCAGCACGCCGGGGCGGGGGGTACCTGAAGCTTTCTTT. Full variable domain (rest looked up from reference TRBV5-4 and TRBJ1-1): ETGVTQSPTHLIKTRGQQVTLRCSSQSGHNTVSWYQQALGQGPQFIFQYYREEENGRGNFPPRFSGLQFPNYSSELNVNALELDDSALYLCASSTPGRGVPEAFFGQGTRLTVV.

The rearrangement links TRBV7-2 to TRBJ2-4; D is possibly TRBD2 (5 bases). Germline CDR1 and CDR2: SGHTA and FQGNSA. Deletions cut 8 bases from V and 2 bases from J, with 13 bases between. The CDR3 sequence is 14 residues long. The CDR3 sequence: CASHEGGSKNIQYF. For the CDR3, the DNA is TGTGCCAGCCACGAGGGTGGGTCCAAAAACATTCAGTACTTC.

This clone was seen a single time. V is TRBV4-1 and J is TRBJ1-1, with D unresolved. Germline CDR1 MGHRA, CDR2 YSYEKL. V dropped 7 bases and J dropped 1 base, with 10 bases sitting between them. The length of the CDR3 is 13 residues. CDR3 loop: CASKEGSNTEAFF. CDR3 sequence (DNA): TGCGCCAGCAAGGAGGGATCGAACACTGAAGCTTTCTTT.

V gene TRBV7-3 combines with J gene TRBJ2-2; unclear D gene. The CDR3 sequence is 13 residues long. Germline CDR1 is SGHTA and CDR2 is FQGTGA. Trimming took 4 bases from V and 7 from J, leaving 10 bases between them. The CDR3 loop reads CASSSTASGELFF. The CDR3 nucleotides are TGTGCCAGCAGCTCTACTGCCAGCGGGGAGCTGTTTTTT.

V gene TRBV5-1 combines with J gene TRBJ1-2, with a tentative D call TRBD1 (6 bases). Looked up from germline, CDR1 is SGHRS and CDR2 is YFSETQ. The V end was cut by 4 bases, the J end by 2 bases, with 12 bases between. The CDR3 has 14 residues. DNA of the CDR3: TGCGCCAGCAGCCTCTTACAGGGAAACTATGGCTACACCTTC. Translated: CASSLLQGNYGYTF.

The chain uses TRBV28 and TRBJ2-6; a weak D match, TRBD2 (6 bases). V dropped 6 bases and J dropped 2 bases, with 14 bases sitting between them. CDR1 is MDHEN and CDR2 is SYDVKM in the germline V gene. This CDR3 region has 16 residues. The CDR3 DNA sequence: TGTGCCAGCAGGCAAGGCGGGGTCCCTGGGGCCAACGTCCTGACTTTC. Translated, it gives CASRQGGVPGANVLTF.

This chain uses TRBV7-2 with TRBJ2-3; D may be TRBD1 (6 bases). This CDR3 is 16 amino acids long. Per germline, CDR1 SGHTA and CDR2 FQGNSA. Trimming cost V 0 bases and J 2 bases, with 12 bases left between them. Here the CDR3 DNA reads TGTGCCAGCAGCTTAGCCGCACAGGGCGCCACAGATACGCAGTATTTT. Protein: CASSLAAQGATDTQYF.

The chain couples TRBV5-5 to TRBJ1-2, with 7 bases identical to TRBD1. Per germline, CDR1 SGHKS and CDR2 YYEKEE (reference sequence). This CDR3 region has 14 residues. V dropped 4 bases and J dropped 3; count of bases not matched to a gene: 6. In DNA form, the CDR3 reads TGTGCCAGCAGCGTAACAGGGGTCGACTATGGCTACACCTTC. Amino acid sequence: CASSVTGVDYGYTF. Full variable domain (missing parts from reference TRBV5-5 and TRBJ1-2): DAGVTQSPTHLIKTRGQQVTLRCSPISGHKSVSWYQQVLGQGPQFIFQYYEKEERGRGNFPDRFSARQFPNYSSELNVNALLLGDSALYLCASSVTGVDYGYTFGSGTRLTVV.

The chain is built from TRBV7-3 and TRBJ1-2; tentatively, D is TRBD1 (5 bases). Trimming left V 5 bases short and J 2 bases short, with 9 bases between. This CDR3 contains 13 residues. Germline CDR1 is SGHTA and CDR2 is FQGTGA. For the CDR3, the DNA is TGTGCCAGCAGCCCAGGGTTCAACTATGGCTACACCTTC. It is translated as CASSPGFNYGYTF.

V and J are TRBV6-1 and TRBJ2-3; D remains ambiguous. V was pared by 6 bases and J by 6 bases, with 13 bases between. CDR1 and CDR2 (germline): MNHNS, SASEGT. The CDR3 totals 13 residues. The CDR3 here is CASRESTRDTQYF. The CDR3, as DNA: TGTGCCAGCAGAGAGTCTACTCGGGATACGCAGTATTTT.

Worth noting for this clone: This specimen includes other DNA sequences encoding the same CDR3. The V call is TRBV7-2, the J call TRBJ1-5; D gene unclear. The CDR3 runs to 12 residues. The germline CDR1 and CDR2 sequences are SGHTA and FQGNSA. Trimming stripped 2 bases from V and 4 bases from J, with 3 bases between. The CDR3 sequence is CASSLQNQPQHF. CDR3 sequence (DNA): TGTGCCAGCAGCTTACAGAATCAGCCCCAGCATTTT.

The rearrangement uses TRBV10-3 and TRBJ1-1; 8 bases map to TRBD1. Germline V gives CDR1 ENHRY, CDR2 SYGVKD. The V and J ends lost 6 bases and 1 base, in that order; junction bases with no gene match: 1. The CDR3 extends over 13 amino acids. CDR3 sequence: CAIRDRANTEAFF. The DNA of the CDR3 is TGTGCCATCAGGGACAGGGCGAACACTGAAGCTTTCTTT.

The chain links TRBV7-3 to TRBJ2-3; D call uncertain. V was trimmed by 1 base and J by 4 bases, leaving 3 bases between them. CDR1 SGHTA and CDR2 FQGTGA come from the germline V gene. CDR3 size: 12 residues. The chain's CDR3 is CASSLNSDTQYF. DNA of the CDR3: TGTGCCAGCAGCTTAAACTCAGATACGCAGTATTTT.

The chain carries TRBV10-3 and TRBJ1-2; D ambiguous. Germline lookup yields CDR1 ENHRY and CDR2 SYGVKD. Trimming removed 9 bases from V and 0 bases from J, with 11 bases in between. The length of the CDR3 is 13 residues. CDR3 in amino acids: CAIRNLSNYGYTF. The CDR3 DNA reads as TGTGCCATTCGAAACCTGTCTAACTATGGCTACACCTTC.

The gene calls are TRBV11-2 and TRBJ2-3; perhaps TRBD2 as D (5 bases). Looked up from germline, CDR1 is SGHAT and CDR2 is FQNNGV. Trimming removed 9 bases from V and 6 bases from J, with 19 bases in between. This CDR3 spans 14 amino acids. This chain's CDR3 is CASCLDFTSDTQYF. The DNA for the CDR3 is TGTGCCAGTTGCTTGGACTTTACTTCGGATACGCAGTATTTT.